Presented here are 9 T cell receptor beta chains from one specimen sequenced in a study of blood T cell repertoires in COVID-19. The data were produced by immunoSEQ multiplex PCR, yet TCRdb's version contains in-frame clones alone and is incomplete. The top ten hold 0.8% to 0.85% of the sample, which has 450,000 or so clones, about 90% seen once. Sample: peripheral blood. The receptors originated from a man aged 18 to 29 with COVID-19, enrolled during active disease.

CDR3 sequence (DNA): TGCGCCAGCAGCTTGGCCCCAGACGGGGACACTGAAGCTTTCTTT. Residues: CASSLAPDGDTEAFF. The V and J genes are TRBV5-1 and TRBJ1-1; D is unclear. Germline CDR1 SGHRS, CDR2 YFSETQ. The CDR3 runs to 15 residues. V was shortened by 0 bases and J by 3 bases, with 12 bases between the two germline ends.

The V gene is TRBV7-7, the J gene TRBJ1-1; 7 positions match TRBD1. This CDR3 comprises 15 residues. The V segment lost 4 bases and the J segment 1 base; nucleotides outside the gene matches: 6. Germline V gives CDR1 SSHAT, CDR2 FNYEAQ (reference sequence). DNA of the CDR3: TGTGCCAGCAGCTCGACAGGGAAAAAGAACACTGAAGCTTTCTTT. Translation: CASSSTGKKNTEAFF.

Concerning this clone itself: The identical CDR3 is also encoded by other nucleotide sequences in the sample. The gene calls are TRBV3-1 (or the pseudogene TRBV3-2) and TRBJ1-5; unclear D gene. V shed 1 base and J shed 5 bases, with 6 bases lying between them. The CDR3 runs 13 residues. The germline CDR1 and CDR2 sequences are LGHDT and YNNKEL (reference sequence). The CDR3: CASSQGRDQPQHF. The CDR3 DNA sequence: TGTGCCAGCAGCCAAGGCCGAGATCAGCCCCAGCATTTT.

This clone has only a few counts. In nucleotides, the CDR3 is TGTGCCATCCTCAGGGACTCTGGGGCCAACGTCCTGACTTTC. It translates to CAILRDSGANVLTF. The gene calls are TRBV10-3 and TRBJ2-6; D possibly corresponds to TRBD1 (5 bases). CDR1 is ENHRY and CDR2 is SYGVKD in the germline V gene. This CDR3 contains 14 residues. Trimming stripped 8 bases from V and 0 bases from J, with 8 bases between.

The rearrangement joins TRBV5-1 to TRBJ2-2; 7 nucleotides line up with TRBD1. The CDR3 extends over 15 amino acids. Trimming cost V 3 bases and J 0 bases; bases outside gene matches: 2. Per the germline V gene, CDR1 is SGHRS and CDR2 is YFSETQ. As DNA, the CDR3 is TGCGCCAGCAGCTCGGGACAGCCGAACACCGGGGAGCTGTTTTTT. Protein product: CASSSGQPNTGELFF.

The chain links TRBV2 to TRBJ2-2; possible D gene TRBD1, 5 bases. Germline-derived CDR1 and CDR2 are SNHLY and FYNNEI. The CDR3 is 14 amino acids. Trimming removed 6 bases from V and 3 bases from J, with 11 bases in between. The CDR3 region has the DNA TGTGCCAGCAGGACGGACAAATACACCGGGGAGCTGTTTTTT. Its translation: CASRTDKYTGELFF.

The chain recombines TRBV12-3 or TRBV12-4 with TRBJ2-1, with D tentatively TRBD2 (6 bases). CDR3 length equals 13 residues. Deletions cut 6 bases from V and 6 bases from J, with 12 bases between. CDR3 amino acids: CASRGGRLNEQFF. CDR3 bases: TGTGCCAGCAGGGGGGGAAGGCTCAATGAGCAGTTCTTC.

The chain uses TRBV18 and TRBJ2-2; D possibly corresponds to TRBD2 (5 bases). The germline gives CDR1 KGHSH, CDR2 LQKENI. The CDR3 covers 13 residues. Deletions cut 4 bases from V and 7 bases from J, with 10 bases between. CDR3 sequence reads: CASSQLGDGELFF. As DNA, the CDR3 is TGTGCCAGCTCACAACTAGGAGACGGGGAGCTGTTTTTT.

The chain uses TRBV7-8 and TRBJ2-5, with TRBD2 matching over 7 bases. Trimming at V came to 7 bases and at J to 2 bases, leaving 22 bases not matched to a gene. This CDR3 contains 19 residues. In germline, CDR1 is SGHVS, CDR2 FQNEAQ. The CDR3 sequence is CASIPPSRGGGSVQETQYF. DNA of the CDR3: TGTGCCAGCATCCCACCCTCTCGGGGCGGGGGTAGCGTACAAGAGACCCAGTACTTC. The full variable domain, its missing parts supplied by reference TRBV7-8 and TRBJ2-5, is GAGVSQSPRYKVAKRGQDVALRCDPISGHVSLFWYQQALGQGPEFLTYFQNEAQLDKSGLPSDRFFAERPEGSVSTLKIQRTQQEDSAVYLCASIPPSRGGGSVQETQYFGPGTRLLVL.